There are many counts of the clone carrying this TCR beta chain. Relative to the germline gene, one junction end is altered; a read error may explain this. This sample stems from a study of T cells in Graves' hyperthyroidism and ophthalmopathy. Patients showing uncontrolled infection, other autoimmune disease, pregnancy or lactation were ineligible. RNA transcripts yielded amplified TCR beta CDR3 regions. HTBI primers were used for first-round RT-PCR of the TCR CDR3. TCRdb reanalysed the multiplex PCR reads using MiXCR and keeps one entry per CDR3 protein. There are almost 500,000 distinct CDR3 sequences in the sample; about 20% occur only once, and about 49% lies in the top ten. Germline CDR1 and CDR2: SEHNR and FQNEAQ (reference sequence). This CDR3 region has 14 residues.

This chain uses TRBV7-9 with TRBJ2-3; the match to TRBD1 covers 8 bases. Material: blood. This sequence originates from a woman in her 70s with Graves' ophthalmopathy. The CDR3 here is CASGTGGGTDAQYF. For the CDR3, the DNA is TGTGCCAGCGGTACAGGGGGTGGCACAGATGCGCAGTATTTT.